Many counts were recorded for the clone carrying this T cell receptor (beta chain). Its antigen remains unidentified. A read error may account for a junction end that differs from germline. The record originates from a study of CD8 T cells in ankylosing spondylitis. Study findings and constraints: Within matched ankylosing spondylitis synovial fluid, disease-linked clones were reportedly significantly enriched. Typical of ankylosing spondylitis blood, it appeared, was a TCR beta motif of seven to nine highly homologous variants. Disease-linked clones had a CD8+ phenotype and relatively low frequency in peripheral blood.

Making use of molecular barcodes, quantitative 5'-RACE generated TCR beta libraries. One entry per CDR3 protein, called by TCRdb with MiXCR from the 5' RACE reads. Found here are under 250,000 distinct CDR3 sequences, about 10% of them singletons; the top ten hold 6% to 7.5%. The CDR3 runs 14 residues. Germline CDR1 MDHEN, CDR2 SYDVKM. Sequenced sample: blood, either unsorted or a sorted T cell fraction (not recorded which). V is TRBV28 and J is TRBJ2-3; tentatively, D is TRBD1 or TRBD2 (5 bases each). The clonotype originates from a male donor with ankylosing spondylitis or in good health (not recorded which). Here the CDR3 DNA reads TGTGCCAGCAGTTTGACAATACATGCCCCGGGACCCAGTTTT. Its protein product is CASSLTIHAPGPSF.